Sequencing of this T cell receptor beta chain was carried out in a study of blood T cell repertoires in COVID-19. On the study more broadly: The United States, Italy and Spain provided the acute and convalescent COVID-19 samples.

Looked up from germline, CDR1 is SGHRS and CDR2 is YFSETQ. Trimming removed 2 bases at V and 7 bases at J, with 13 bases between. CDR3 size: 14 residues. In the original processing: Estimation of nucleated cell counts relied on the amplification of reference gene primers. TCRdb keeps only in-frame clones here, not all; method: immunoSEQ multiplex PCR. That table furnishes V, J and clone size, whereas the DNA furnished D and trimming. Among about 99,000 clones listed, around 87% were seen once. The TCR originated in a middle-aged man with acute or convalescent COVID-19. The chain employs TRBV5-1 and TRBJ2-1, with a tentative D call TRBD2 (6 bases). Specimen: peripheral blood. The CDR3 region is CASSFQSGVNEQFF. In DNA, the CDR3 is TGCGCCAGCAGCTTTCAATCGGGAGTAAATGAGCAGTTCTTC. Filled out from reference TRBV5-1 and TRBJ2-1, the complete variable domain reads KAGVTQTPRYLIKTRGQQVTLSCSPISGHRSVSWYQQTPGQGLQFLFEYFSETQRNKGNFPGRFSGRQFSNSRSEMNVSTLELGDSALYLCASSFQSGVNEQFFGPGTRLTVL.